This T cell receptor (beta chain) was sequenced in a study of blood T cell repertoires in COVID-19. About the study: Material from acute and convalescent COVID-19 was sourced from the United States, Italy and Spain. In each case, the material was cDNA or gDNA derived from T cells, B-cell-depleted T cells, or PBMCs.

The CDR3 length is 14 residues. Deletions cut 2 bases from V and 1 base from J, with 9 bases between. In germline, CDR1 is SGHRS, CDR2 YFSETQ. Per the original data handling: The assay estimated nucleated cells by amplifying reference gene primers. Clones were read by immunoSEQ multiplex PCR, and TCRdb kept only the in-frame ones, dropping some. The V and J calls and clone size come from that table; D and trimming were worked out from the DNA. The table has approximately 400,000 clones, 81% seen once. The receptor was isolated from a human donor with acute or convalescent COVID-19. The donor label of this sample is uncertain. The sample consisted of peripheral blood. The V gene is TRBV5-1, the J gene TRBJ1-1; D perhaps matches TRBD1 (6 bases). The CDR3 DNA reads as TGCGCCAGCAGCTTCTGGACAGCGAACACTGAAGCTTTCTTT. Protein product: CASSFWTANTEAFF. The whole variable domain, remainder taken from reference TRBV5-1 and TRBJ1-1, is KAGVTQTPRYLIKTRGQQVTLSCSPISGHRSVSWYQQTPGQGLQFLFEYFSETQRNKGNFPGRFSGRQFSNSRSEMNVSTLELGDSALYLCASSFWTANTEAFFGQGTRLTVV.